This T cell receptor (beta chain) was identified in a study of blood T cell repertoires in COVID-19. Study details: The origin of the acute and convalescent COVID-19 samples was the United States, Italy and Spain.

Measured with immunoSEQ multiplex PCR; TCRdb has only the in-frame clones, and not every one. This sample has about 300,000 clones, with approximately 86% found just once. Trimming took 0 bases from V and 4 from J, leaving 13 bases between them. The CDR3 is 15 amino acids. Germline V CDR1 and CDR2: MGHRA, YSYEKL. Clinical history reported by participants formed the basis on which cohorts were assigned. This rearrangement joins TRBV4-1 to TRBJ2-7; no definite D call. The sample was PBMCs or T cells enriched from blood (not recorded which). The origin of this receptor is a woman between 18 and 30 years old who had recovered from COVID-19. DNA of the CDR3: TGCGCCAGCAGCCAAGATGAAAGCGTTGGATACGAGCAGTACTTC. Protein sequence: CASSQDESVGYEQYF.